These 15 T cell receptor beta chains were sequenced from one sample in a study of blood T cell repertoires in COVID-19. Repertoires were generated with immunoSEQ multiplex PCR, while TCRdb's copy carries only in-frame clones and drops some. The profile shows hundreds of thousands of clones, approximately 86% of them singletons. The specimen was peripheral blood. All receptors derive from a woman between 65 and 79 years old with COVID-19, enrolled during active disease.

V is TRBV11-3 and J is TRBJ2-7, with D possibly TRBD2 on 5 matching bases. The CDR3 runs 15 residues. The V end was cut by 1 base, the J end by 2 bases, with 12 bases between. Per the germline V gene, CDR1 is SGHNT and CDR2 is YENEEA. CDR3 region: CASSLVSGSTYEQYF. CDR3 DNA: TGTGCCAGCAGCTTAGTTTCGGGGTCCACCTACGAGCAGTACTTC.

J is TRBJ1-2 and V is TRBV18; 9 bases map to TRBD1. Germline V gene lookup returns CDR1 KGHSH and CDR2 LQKENI. Trimming took 3 bases from V and 8 from J; bases not matched to a gene: 7. The CDR3 length is 14 residues. CDR3 protein: CASSPGTGIGGYTF. As DNA, the CDR3 is TGTGCCAGCTCACCCGGGACAGGGATCGGAGGCTACACCTTC.

CDR3 bases: TGTGCCAGCAGTCCCTGGGCAGGGGGTAAGACCGGGGAGCTGTTTTTT. Encoded protein: CASSPWAGGKTGELFF. V gene TRBV27 combines with J gene TRBJ2-2; 7 bases are shared with TRBD1. Germline assignment: CDR1 MNHEY and CDR2 SMNVEV (reference sequence). V gave up 5 bases and J gave up 5 bases; unmatched junction bases: 11. There are 16 residues in the CDR3.

J is TRBJ2-2 and V is TRBV10-3, with TRBD1 identical over 8 bases. Germline lookup yields CDR1 ENHRY and CDR2 SYGVKD. CDR3 size: 17 residues. After removal of 4 bases from V and 3 bases from J, the junction contained 10 bases not matched to a gene. Here the CDR3 DNA reads TGTGCCATCAGTGCGACAGGACAGGGCCCTTACACCGGGGAGCTGTTTTTT. This codes for CAISATGQGPYTGELFF.

The chain recombines TRBV6-5 with TRBJ2-3, with D possibly matching TRBD1 (7 bases). The CDR3 runs to 14 residues. The germline V and J ends were trimmed by 7 bases and 2 bases, with 13 bases remaining between them. Germline V lookup: CDR1 MNHEY, CDR2 SVGAGI. This chain's CDR3 is CASKEGAFTDTQYF. The CDR3 DNA reads TGTGCCAGCAAGGAGGGGGCCTTCACAGATACGCAGTATTTT.

The J gene is TRBJ1-2, the V gene TRBV6-5; TRBD1 agrees at 8 bases. The V segment lost 5 bases and the J segment 7 bases; nucleotides outside the gene matches: 9. The CDR3 sequence is 14 residues long. Germline CDR1 is MNHEY and CDR2 is SVGAGI. The CDR3 bases are TGTGCCAGCAGTCGGACAGGGATAGGGGGTGGCTACACCTTC. Translated, it gives CASSRTGIGGGYTF.

Written as DNA, the CDR3 is TGTGCCAGCAGCCGCCGGCAGGGTTACGAGCAGTACTTC. Translated: CASSRRQGYEQYF. The gene calls are TRBV6-5 and TRBJ2-7; the D gene is possibly TRBD1 (5 bases). The germline V and J ends were trimmed by 6 bases and 4 bases, with 13 bases remaining between them. CDR1 MNHEY and CDR2 SVGAGI come from the germline V gene. This CDR3 contains 13 residues.

The genes are TRBV7-6 and TRBJ2-5; 9 nucleotides agree with TRBD2. CDR1 SGHVS and CDR2 FNYEAQ come from the germline V gene. Germline trimming cut 3 bases from V and 3 bases from J; bases unmatched to any gene: 5. The CDR3 runs 15 residues. The DNA for the CDR3 is TGTGCCAGCAGCTTGGGGGTAGCGGGGGAAGAGACCCAGTACTTC. Its translation is CASSLGVAGEETQYF.

This chain links TRBV7-2 with TRBJ1-5; D is uncertain. Per the germline V gene, CDR1 is SGHTA and CDR2 is FQGNSA. The CDR3 consists of 15 residues. Trimming left V 3 bases short and J 3 bases short, with 12 bases between. The CDR3 sequence is CASSFSRGNNQPQHF. The CDR3 nucleotides are TGTGCCAGCAGCTTTAGTCGGGGTAACAATCAGCCCCAGCATTTT. The variable domain in full, completed from reference TRBV7-2 and TRBJ1-5, reads GAGVSQSPSNKVTEKGKDVELRCDPISGHTALYWYRQSLGQGLEFLIYFQGNSAPDKSGLPSDRFSAERTGGSVSTLTIQRTQQEDSAVYLCASSFSRGNNQPQHFGDGTRLSIL.

The sample holds a few counts of this clone. The same CDR3 can be traced to other DNA sequences in this sample. The chain uses TRBV28 and TRBJ1-5; D remains ambiguous. The CDR3 has 12 amino acids. CDR1 MDHEN and CDR2 SYDVKM come from the germline V gene. Trimming pared 6 bases from V and 7 bases from J, leaving 10 bases between. The CDR3 DNA reads as TGTGCCAGCAGCCCTCTGGCACAGCCCCAGCATTTT. It is translated as CASSPLAQPQHF. Using reference TRBV28 and TRBJ1-5 for the parts outside the CDR3, the full variable domain is DVKVTQSSRYLVKRTGEKVFLECVQDMDHENMFWYRQDPGLGLRLIYFSYDVKMKEKGDIPEGYSVSREKKERFSLILESASTNQTSMYLCASSPLAQPQHFGDGTRLSIL.

The chain combines TRBV9 with TRBJ2-6; the D is unclear. The CDR3 length is 15 residues. The V and J ends lost 3 bases and 0 bases respectively, with 7 bases between them. Germline lookup yields CDR1 SGDLS and CDR2 YYNGEE. The CDR3 DNA reads TGTGCCAGCAGCGGAGAACCCTCTGGGGCCAACGTCCTGACTTTC. This translates into CASSGEPSGANVLTF.

The rearrangement joins TRBV9 to TRBJ2-1; 11 bases line up with TRBD2. The CDR3 consists of 15 residues. The germline V gene encodes CDR1 SGDLS and CDR2 YYNGEE. V was pared by 4 bases and J by 4 bases, with 4 bases of the junction left unmatched. The CDR3 reads CASSSGLAEYNEQFF. The DNA of the CDR3 is TGTGCCAGCAGCTCGGGACTAGCGGAGTACAATGAGCAGTTCTTC. The variable domain in full, with the rest retrieved from reference TRBV9 and TRBJ2-1, is DSGVTQTPKHLITATGQRVTLRCSPRSGDLSVYWYQQSLDQGLQFLIQYYNGEERAKGNILERFSAQQFPDLHSELNLSSLELGDSALYFCASSSGLAEYNEQFFGPGTRLTVL.

The chain couples TRBV5-6 to TRBJ2-6, with D possibly matching TRBD1 (6 bases). With 6 bases removed from V and 0 bases from J, the gap between germline ends came to 16 bases. The CDR3 length is 17 residues. From germline, CDR1 is SGHDT and CDR2 YYEEEE. CDR3 amino acids: CASTMLTGRSGANVLTF. CDR3 sequence (DNA): TGTGCCAGCACAATGTTGACAGGCCGCTCTGGGGCCAACGTCCTGACTTTC.

Concerning this clone itself: Within the sample, other DNA sequences also encode this same CDR3. The chain uses TRBV6-1 and TRBJ2-7; the match to TRBD2 covers 8 bases. V shed 0 bases and J 4 bases; nucleotides not matched to a gene: 2. The length of the CDR3 is 14 residues. Per the germline V gene, CDR1 is MNHNS and CDR2 is SASEGT. The CDR3 coding sequence is TGTGCCAGCAGTGAAGCAGGCGGGGGGTACGAGCAGTACTTC. Translation gives CASSEAGGGYEQYF.

V and J are TRBV7-2 and TRBJ1-5; maybe TRBD1 (6 bases). Germline-derived CDR1 and CDR2 are SGHTA and FQGNSA. V lost 1 base and J lost 5, with 9 bases in between. The CDR3 covers 14 residues. The DNA for the CDR3 is TGTGCCAGCAGCTTAGTAGGGGGAGATCAGCCCCAGCATTTT. This gives the protein CASSLVGGDQPQHF.